Listed here are 28 T cell receptor beta chains from one sample, sequenced in a study of radiotherapy plus CTLA-4 blockade in lung cancer. Generated by immunoSEQ multiplex PCR, the TCRdb table keeps only in-frame clones and is missing some. This sample carries roughly 80,000 clones, around 76% of them seen once, and the ten largest clones take under 4.5%. Sequenced here: peripheral blood, sampled from a patient treated with radiotherapy plus ipilimumab. The receptors here all came from a human donor with non-small cell lung cancer who had a partial response to radiotherapy plus ipilimumab. Some clones in this sample may be carry-over from other donors' samples.

The rearrangement links TRBV11-3 to TRBJ2-7, with 7 bases lining up with TRBD1. The CDR3 is 14 residues long. With V trimmed by 0 bases and J by 6 bases, 5 bases remained unmatched. Germline V lookup: CDR1 SGHNT, CDR2 YENEEA. The CDR3 DNA reads as TGTGCCAGCAGCTTAGAGACAGGGTTGGGCGAGCAGTACTTC. The encoded protein is CASSLETGLGEQYF.

A single count supports this clone. The CDR3 nucleotides are TGTGCCAGCAGCCCCGGACTAGCGGGGGGCGGAGAGCAGTTCTTC. This translates into CASSPGLAGGGEQFF. This chain links TRBV7-2 with TRBJ2-1, with 14 bases that match TRBD2. This CDR3 has 15 residues. From germline, CDR1 is SGHTA and CDR2 FQGNSA. V was clipped by 5 bases and J by 10 bases; unmatched bases: 7.

This chain connects TRBV5-6 to TRBJ1-2; D call uncertain. V gave up 0 bases and J gave up 9 bases, with 12 bases separating them. The CDR3 has 13 residues. Per germline, CDR1 SGHDT and CDR2 YYEEEE. The CDR3 reads CASSLGLGGSYTF. The CDR3 DNA reads TGTGCCAGCAGCTTGGGTCTGGGAGGGAGCTACACCTTC.

The chain couples TRBV7-7 to TRBJ2-2; D unclear. Trimming pared 1 base from V and 2 bases from J, leaving 5 bases between. Germline V gene lookup returns CDR1 SSHAT and CDR2 FNYEAQ (reference sequence). This CDR3 has 14 residues. The CDR3 protein is CASSLGANTGELFF. The CDR3 region has the DNA TGTGCCAGCAGCTTAGGGGCTAACACCGGGGAGCTGTTTTTT.

The rearrangement links TRBV19 to TRBJ2-3; 7 bases fit TRBD1. Germline CDR1 reads LNHDA; CDR2 reads SQIVND (reference sequence). CDR3 length: 15 amino acids. V lost 2 bases, J lost 3 bases, and 5 bases stayed unmatched. The CDR3 DNA reads as TGTGCCAGTAGTATAACAGGGGTTAGGACAGATACGCAGTATTTT. Residues: CASSITGVRTDTQYF.

The J gene is TRBJ2-3, the V gene TRBV7-2, with 7 bases aligning to TRBD1. Germline trimming cut 7 bases from V and 3 bases from J; bases unmatched to any gene: 10. The CDR3 has 15 residues. Per germline, CDR1 SGHTA and CDR2 FQGNSA. The CDR3 protein is CASTEGTAITDTQYF. Written as DNA, the CDR3 is TGTGCCAGCACCGAGGGGACAGCTATTACAGATACGCAGTATTTT.

This rearrangement joins TRBV29-1 to TRBJ1-4, with 7 bases aligning to TRBD1. The CDR3 totals 13 residues. V dropped 6 bases and J dropped 8; count of bases not matched to a gene: 9. Germline V gene sequence: CDR1 SQVTM, CDR2 ANQGSEA. CDR3: CSVRQGGGEKLFF. CDR3 bases: TGCAGCGTGCGACAGGGAGGAGGCGAAAAACTGTTTTTT.

This clone was seen more than once but under ten times. The V gene is TRBV6-6, the J gene TRBJ2-2; a possible D gene is TRBD2 (5 bases). This CDR3 region has 13 residues. The V end was cut by 5 bases, the J end by 7 bases, with 11 bases between. The germline V gene encodes CDR1 MNHNY and CDR2 SVGAGI (reference sequence). CDR3 in amino acids: CASSPGRGGELFF. The CDR3 DNA reads as TGTGCCAGCAGTCCCGGACGGGGCGGGGAGCTGTTTTTT.

The table lists this clone with a count of one. The rearrangement uses TRBV27 and TRBJ2-7, with 10 bases identical to TRBD1. The CDR3 contains 17 residues. The ends lost 2 bases at V and 1 base at J; junction bases unmatched: 8. Germline CDR1 reads MNHEY; CDR2 reads SMNVEV (reference sequence). The CDR3 bases are TGTGCCAGCAGTTTAATGTTCGGGGGACAGGGGTCCTACGAGCAGTACTTC. The encoded protein is CASSLMFGGQGSYEQYF.

V gene TRBV2 combines with J gene TRBJ2-7; TRBD1 is a possible D gene (6 bases). This CDR3 region has 14 residues. The germline gives CDR1 SNHLY, CDR2 FYNNEI. V was clipped by 6 bases and J by 6 bases, with 18 bases between them. CDR3 region: CASRGLTGNGEQYF. In DNA form, the CDR3 reads TGTGCCAGCAGGGGCTTAACAGGGAATGGCGAGCAGTACTTC.

The sample holds a few counts of this clone. The CDR3 DNA is TGTGCCATCAGTGAGGCCCGGTACGAGCAGTACTTC. Translated: CAISEARYEQYF. The chain joins TRBV10-3 to TRBJ2-7, with unresolved D. The CDR3 length is 12 residues. Germline V gives CDR1 ENHRY, CDR2 SYGVKD. V lost 2 bases to trimming and J lost 4 bases, with 6 bases between them.

As for this clone: Being one base from a much bigger clone, this may be a read error. Here the CDR3 reads CASSRQGSNQPQHF. The CDR3, as DNA: TGTGCCAGCAGCCGACAGGGGAGCAATCAGCCCCAGCATTTT. This chain links TRBV5-4 with TRBJ1-5, with 8 bases identical to TRBD1. With V trimmed by 4 bases and J by 1 base, 1 base remained unmatched. Germline values: CDR1 SGHNT, CDR2 YYREEE (reference sequence). The CDR3 spans 14 residues.

This chain connects TRBV5-1 to TRBJ2-5, with 9 bases identical to TRBD1. Trimming at V came to 6 bases and at J to 4 bases, leaving 4 bases not matched to a gene. This CDR3 contains 13 residues. Germline V lookup: CDR1 SGHRS, CDR2 YFSETQ. Written as DNA, the CDR3 is TGCGCCAGCACGGGACAGGGAGGAGAGACCCAGTACTTC. Amino acid sequence: CASTGQGGETQYF.

This chain joins TRBV7-8 and TRBJ2-2, with no clear D. CDR1 is SGHVS and CDR2 is FQNEAQ in the germline V gene. The ends were cut back, 5 bases at V and 3 bases at J, with 7 bases in the middle. This CDR3 is built from 13 residues. The CDR3 sequence: CASSIGYTGELFF. The CDR3 nucleotides are TGTGCCAGCAGCATCGGTTACACCGGGGAGCTGTTTTTT.

The gene calls are TRBV6-5 and TRBJ1-5; possibly TRBD1 for D (5 bases). V gave up 5 bases and J gave up 3 bases, with 11 bases separating them. Germline CDR1 and CDR2: MNHEY and SVGAGI. CDR3 length equals 14 residues. The CDR3 DNA follows: TGTGCCAGCAGTGGGGGGGGTTTCAATCAGCCCCAGCATTTT. This codes for CASSGGGFNQPQHF.

This clone was detected a few times. The chain uses TRBV7-9 and TRBJ2-1; 9 nucleotides agree with TRBD2. The trim removed 2 bases at V and 5 bases at J, leaving 4 bases unmatched. From germline, CDR1 is SEHNR and CDR2 FQNEAQ (reference sequence). CDR3 length equals 15 residues. This CDR3 is CASSLPGTSNNEQFF. DNA of the CDR3: TGTGCCAGCAGCTTACCCGGGACTAGCAACAATGAGCAGTTCTTC. The full variable domain, its missing parts supplied by reference TRBV7-9 and TRBJ2-1, is DTGVSQNPRHKITKRGQNVTFRCDPISEHNRLYWYRQTLGQGPEFLTYFQNEAQLEKSRLLSDRFSAERPKGSFSTLEIQRTEQGDSAMYLCASSLPGTSNNEQFFGPGTRLTVL.

This rearrangement joins TRBV6-1 to TRBJ2-5, with 8 bases that match TRBD1. Per the germline V gene, CDR1 is MNHNS and CDR2 is SASEGT. V lost 2 bases to trimming and J lost 1 base; unmatched junction nucleotides: 0. This CDR3 is 14 amino acids long. The CDR3 DNA is TGTGCCAGCAGTGAACAGGGGGCCCAAGAGACCCAGTACTTC. It encodes CASSEQGAQETQYF.

CDR3 protein: CASSLTQLAGLPNTGELFF. The CDR3 DNA sequence: TGTGCCAGTAGCCTCACCCAACTAGCGGGATTACCGAACACCGGGGAGCTGTTTTTT. V is TRBV19 and J is TRBJ2-2, with 10 bases matching TRBD2. Trimming removed 6 bases from V and 0 bases from J; junction bases left unmatched: 13. The CDR3 has 19 residues. Germline values: CDR1 LNHDA, CDR2 SQIVND (reference sequence).

The rearrangement joins TRBV5-4 to TRBJ1-3; D may be TRBD1 (5 bases). The length of the CDR3 is 16 residues. V lost 0 bases and J lost 2, with 12 bases in between. Germline loops: CDR1 SGHNT, CDR2 YYREEE (reference sequence). The CDR3 spells CASSLGGTLAGNTIYF. The CDR3, as DNA: TGTGCCAGCAGCTTGGGCGGGACTCTGGCTGGAAACACCATATATTTT.

This rearrangement joins TRBV2 to TRBJ1-4, with D maybe TRBD1 (5 bases). Trimming took 5 bases from V and 4 from J, leaving 8 bases between them. The CDR3 runs 13 residues. Germline-derived CDR1 and CDR2 are SNHLY and FYNNEI. Written as DNA, the CDR3 is TGTGCCAGCAGTCGGGGGAATAATGAAAAACTGTTTTTT. Residues: CASSRGNNEKLFF.

This chain links TRBV6-1 with TRBJ1-2; D unresolved. The CDR3 spans 14 residues. Germline CDR1 reads MNHNS; CDR2 reads SASEGT. The V gene lost 2 bases and the J gene lost 1 base, with 8 bases spanning the gap. The CDR3 spells CASSENRRNYGYTF. CDR3 coding DNA: TGTGCCAGCAGTGAAAACAGACGTAACTATGGCTACACCTTC.

The genes are TRBV5-8 and TRBJ2-7; D is ambiguous. V dropped 2 bases and J dropped 3 bases, with 15 bases sitting between them. The CDR3 spans 15 residues. CDR1 is SGHTS and CDR2 is YDEGEE in the germline V gene. The CDR3 protein is CASSFTSGPLYEQYF. CDR3 bases: TGTGCCAGCAGCTTTACCTCCGGTCCACTCTACGAGCAGTACTTC.

This rearrangement joins TRBV4-1 to TRBJ2-5; D remains unclear. The tail of the sequence fits TRBJ2-7 better, so the J call may be wrong. The CDR3 spans 15 residues. Germline V gene lookup returns CDR1 MGHRA and CDR2 YSYEKL. The CDR3 reads CASSQAPFGYYEQYF. As DNA, the CDR3 is TGCGCCAGCAGCCAAGCCCCCTTTGGATACTACGAGCAGTACTTC.

This clone has just one count. This chain connects TRBV6-5 to TRBJ1-1; D gene ambiguous. Germline V CDR1 and CDR2: MNHEY, SVGAGI. This CDR3 comprises 14 residues. Deletions cut 7 bases from V and 5 bases from J, with 17 bases between. CDR3 bases: TGTGCCAGCACCCCGACCCTGGGAGGTACTGAAGCTTTCTTT. It encodes CASTPTLGGTEAFF.

The CDR3 DNA reads TGTGCCAGCTCACCAGGGCTGAACACTGAAGCTTTCTTT. It encodes CASSPGLNTEAFF. V and J are TRBV18 and TRBJ1-1; no definite D call. With 2 bases removed from V and 0 bases from J, the gap between germline ends came to 4 bases. Germline-derived CDR1 and CDR2 are KGHSH and LQKENI. This CDR3 spans 13 amino acids.

The rearrangement links TRBV28 to TRBJ1-4; 8 bases fit TRBD1. CDR1 and CDR2 from the germline V gene are MDHEN and SYDVKM. With V trimmed by 5 bases and J by 8 bases, 13 bases remained unmatched. CDR3 size: 16 residues. The CDR3 is CASSPPLTGVGEKLFF. CDR3 nucleotide sequence: TGTGCCAGCAGTCCTCCTCTGACAGGGGTGGGGGAAAAACTGTTTTTT.

The chain recombines TRBV19 with TRBJ2-3; 10 bases match TRBD2. This CDR3 contains 16 residues. With V trimmed by 5 bases and J by 3 bases, 8 bases remained unmatched. Germline V CDR1 and CDR2: LNHDA, SQIVND (reference sequence). For the CDR3, the DNA is TGTGCCAGTAGTCTTATAGCGGGAGGTGCGACAGATACGCAGTATTTT. Translated, it gives CASSLIAGGATDTQYF.

The chain combines TRBV2 with TRBJ1-5, with D possibly being TRBD1 (5 bases). CDR1 is SNHLY and CDR2 is FYNNEI in the germline V gene. V dropped 4 bases and J dropped 6 bases, with 10 bases sitting between them. The CDR3 runs to 13 residues. CDR3 in amino acids: CASSGQGGQPQHF. The DNA for the CDR3 is TGTGCCAGCAGTGGTCAGGGAGGTCAGCCCCAGCATTTT.